The rows below give T cell receptor beta chains drawn from one sample of a study of cytomegalovirus exposure and HLA in healthy donors. The protocol was immunoSEQ multiplex PCR, while the TCRdb copy is restricted to in-frame clones and leaves out a portion. Of some 48,000 clones listed, 94% are singletons. The specimen was PBMCs. All receptors come from a woman under 30 in good health and CMV-seropositive. Both conserved end residues are part of each CDR3. Fields, in order: D gene, J gene, V gene, clone size, CDR3 DNA, CDR3 protein. A D gene is named only where the DNA matches it firmly. Clone size appears in some rows only: once, few, many, or a class for an expanded clone.

TRBD2 TRBJ2-1 TRBV27 NA TGTGCCAGCAGTAGAGGGACTAGCGGGAGCCCCTACAATGAGCAGTTCTTC CASSRGTSGSPYNEQFF
NA TRBJ2-2 TRBV11-3 NA TGTGCCAGCAGCTTAGTTACTCCGGGCAGGGGCACCGGGGAGCTGTTTTTT CASSLVTPGRGTGELFF
TRBD1 TRBJ2-3 TRBV2 NA TGTGCCAGCACCTATGGACAGGGCGCAGATACGCAGTATTTT CASTYGQGADTQYF
TRBD1 TRBJ2-2 TRBV19 NA TGTGCCAGTAGTATAGATTTTACGACAGGGTCGAACACCGGGGAGCTGTTTTTT CASSIDFTTGSNTGELFF
NA TRBJ2-1 TRBV10-3 NA TGTGCCATAACCGGGACAAAAGGGAATGAGCAGTTCTTC CAITGTKGNEQFF
NA TRBJ2-2 TRBV5-1 NA TGCGCCAGCAGCTTTGGCCCGAGGGACACCGGGGAGCTGTTTTTT CASSFGPRDTGELFF
NA TRBJ2-2 TRBV27 NA TGTGCCAGCAGTTTATCAGGGGCGGCATACACCGGGGAGCTGTTTTTT CASSLSGAAYTGELFF
NA TRBJ2-1 TRBV4-3 once TGCGCCAGCAGCCAAGATCAGGGGCAGGGGAATGAGCAGTTCTTC CASSQDQGQGNEQFF
NA TRBJ1-3 TRBV9 NA TGTGCCAGCAGCGTAGCAGGGGCAGCTACTGGAAACACCATATATTTT CASSVAGAATGNTIYF
TRBD1 TRBJ2-7 TRBV6-1 once TGTGCCAGCAGTAAAGGGATGACAGGGGGATACGAGCAGTACTTC CASSKGMTGGYEQYF
TRBD2 TRBJ2-1 TRBV28 few TGTGCCAGCATCCTCAACACCGGGACTAACAATGAGCAGTTCTTC CASILNTGTNNEQFF
TRBD2 TRBJ2-7 TRBV18 NA TGTGCCAGCTCACCTAGGACTAGCGGGAGGATAACCTACGAGCAGTACTTC CASSPRTSGRITYEQYF
NA TRBJ1-1 TRBV5-1 NA TGCGCCAGCAGCCTGGGTGGGGCCATGAACACTGAAGCTTTCTTT CASSLGGAMNTEAFF
NA TRBJ2-5 TRBV18 NA TGTGCCAGCTCACCAGGAGGGGAGGAGACCCAGTACTTC CASSPGGEETQYF
NA TRBJ2-7 TRBV11-2 NA TGTGCCAGCAGCTTGTCAGGGGGACTCTACGAGCAGTACTTC CASSLSGGLYEQYF
TRBD1 TRBJ2-6 TRBV16 NA TGTGCCAGCAGCCAATTAACAGGGGGCACTGGGGCCAACGTCCTGACTTTC CASSQLTGGTGANVLTF
TRBD2 TRBJ2-7 TRBV6-6 once TGTGCCAGCAGTTACCCAGGACTAGACTCCTACGAGCAGTACTTC CASSYPGLDSYEQYF
TRBD2 TRBJ2-1 TRBV28 NA TGTGCCAGCAGGCCCCCCCGCGGGAGGTTCGATGAGCAGTTCTTC CASRPPRGRFDEQFF
TRBD2 TRBJ2-2 TRBV7-9 once TGTGCCAGCAGCTCGTTAGCGGGGTACACCGGGGAGCTGTTTTTT CASSSLAGYTGELFF
NA TRBJ1-4 TRBV28 NA TGTGCCAGCACCCAAGGGGGGGCTAATGAAAAACTGTTTTTT CASTQGGANEKLFF
NA TRBJ2-7 TRBV5-1 once TGCGCCAGCAGCTTGATCGGGGGCTCCTACGAGCAGTACTTC CASSLIGGSYEQYF
TRBD2 TRBJ2-7 TRBV14 NA TGTGCCAGCAGCCAAGATCCGCTAGCGGGACGATACGAGCAGTACTTC CASSQDPLAGRYEQYF
NA TRBJ2-5 TRBV5-1 NA TGCGCCAGCAGCTTGCGGGGGATATGGAAAGAGACCCAGTACTTC CASSLRGIWKETQYF
NA TRBJ2-7 TRBV30 NA TGTGCCTGGAGTGTAAGGAGTAGCGGTACCTCCTACGAGCAGTACTTC CAWSVRSSGTSYEQYF
TRBD2 TRBJ2-7 TRBV27 once TGTGCCAGCAAGGCGGGAGCGGGCGCCTACGAGCAGTACTTC CASKAGAGAYEQYF
NA TRBJ1-2 TRBV28 NA TGTGCCAGCAGTTTCGGGCGGGGGCAGGGGACCTATGGCTACACCTTC CASSFGRGQGTYGYTF
NA TRBJ2-1 TRBV5-6 NA TGTGCCAGCAGCTTGGCAGGGTTCGGGAATGAGCAGTTCTTC CASSLAGFGNEQFF
NA TRBJ1-1 TRBV5-1 once TGCGCCAGCAGCCCGTCAGGTAAGAGAATGAACACTGAAGCTTTCTTT CASSPSGKRMNTEAFF
TRBD2 TRBJ2-1 TRBV11-3 NA TGTGCCAGCAGCTTAGATTTACTAGCGGGAGGGCCTGCCTACAATGAGCAGTTCTTC CASSLDLLAGGPAYNEQFF